Presented here are 5 T cell receptor beta chains from one specimen sequenced in a study of shared clonotypes between healthy human individuals. Assay: immunoSEQ multiplex PCR; the TCRdb copy retains only in-frame clones and omits some. The repertoire holds 2 million to 2.5 million clones, with approximately 94% as singletons. Material for sequencing was naive CD4+ T cells sorted from blood. Subset: CD45RA+ positively selected. The receptors were sampled from a man between 18 and 29 years old in good health.

The rearrangement links TRBV9 to TRBJ2-3; 7 bases are a match to TRBD2. Trimming at V came to 4 bases and at J to 2 bases, leaving 7 bases not matched to a gene. CDR1 and CDR2 from the germline V gene are SGDLS and YYNGEE. The CDR3 has 15 residues. CDR3 sequence reads: CASSRLGGNTDTQYF. Written as DNA, the CDR3 is TGTGCCAGCAGCCGGCTCGGGGGGAACACAGATACGCAGTATTTT.

The V and J genes are TRBV7-8 and TRBJ1-2; D not certain. The CDR3 runs to 12 residues. CDR1 is SGHVS and CDR2 is FQNEAQ in the germline V gene. The V end lost 1 base, the J end lost 4 bases, and 4 bases lay between the germline ends. In nucleotides, the CDR3 is TGTGCCAGCAGCTTAGGAACCTATGGCTACACCTTC. Translation gives CASSLGTYGYTF.

The V gene is TRBV10-2, the J gene TRBJ1-1; D unresolved. Per germline, CDR1 WSHSY and CDR2 SAAADI. The CDR3 covers 16 residues. The V end lost 3 bases, the J end lost 5 bases, and 19 bases lay between the germline ends. The CDR3 sequence: CASSERIGGLRTEAFF. The CDR3 coding sequence is TGCGCCAGCAGTGAACGGATAGGAGGGCTGAGGACTGAAGCTTTCTTT.

This chain connects TRBV5-1 to TRBJ1-6; TRBD1 aligns across 7 bases. V gave up 7 bases and J gave up 5 bases; unmatched junction bases: 3. This CDR3 has 13 amino acids. The germline V gene encodes CDR1 SGHRS and CDR2 YFSETQ. The CDR3 region is CASWDSNNSPLHF. For the CDR3, the DNA is TGCGCCAGCTGGGACAGCAATAATTCACCCCTCCACTTT.

The chain combines TRBV12-5 with TRBJ2-7; TRBD2 is a possible D gene (5 bases). V was pared by 0 bases and J by 6 bases, with 21 bases between. The CDR3 has 17 amino acids. Per the germline V gene, CDR1 is LGHNT and CDR2 is FRNRAP. CDR3 bases: TGTGCTAGTGGTTTGGTACAAGTCGAGAGGGCAGGAGCCGAGCAGTACTTC. Translation: CASGLVQVERAGAEQYF.